This passage covers 15 T cell receptor beta chains from one sample sequenced in a study of regulatory T cells in long-lasting Graves disease. Time point denoted: persistent/refractory GD, antithyroid drugs over 5 years with positive TRAb. Following extraction of RNA from PBMCs, that RNA was used to make the TCR library. Investigators prepared the TCR beta libraries by applying iRepertoire HTBI primers and Arm-PCR of CDR3 regions. TCRdb itself ran the multiplex PCR reads through MiXCR, one entry per CDR3 protein. The sample gives more than 350,000 distinct CDR3 sequences, around a fifth of which show up once; 13% to 15% is in the top ten. The input for sequencing was peripheral blood mononuclear cells (PBMCs), taken when the disease was refractory, from a patient treated with antithyroid drugs. These receptor sequences come from a female donor with Graves disease.

In its sample, this clonotype was seen a few times. V gene TRBV30 combines with J gene TRBJ2-7, with a possible D match to TRBD1 (7 bases). CDR1 is GTSNPN and CDR2 is SVGIG in the germline V gene (reference sequence). V gave up 5 bases and J gave up 4 bases, with 12 bases separating them. The CDR3 length is 12 residues. The CDR3 nucleotides are TGTGCCTGGGGAGGGGGCAGGTACGAGCAGTACTTC. It specifies CAWGGGRYEQYF.

Ten or more counts support this clonotype. The V and J genes are TRBV2 and TRBJ2-5; TRBD2 matches at 7 bases. This CDR3 contains 14 residues. Germline V gives CDR1 SNHLY, CDR2 FYNNEI. V lost 9 bases, J lost 1 base, and 8 bases stayed unmatched. The CDR3 spells CARTGVAGQETQYF. The CDR3 bases are TGTGCCAGAACTGGGGTAGCGGGCCAAGAGACCCAGTACTTC.

The V call is TRBV5-1, the J call TRBJ2-6; the match to TRBD2 covers 11 bases. The CDR3 extends over 17 amino acids. In germline, CDR1 is SGHRS, CDR2 YFSETQ. After removal of 4 bases from V and 2 bases from J, the junction contained 5 bases not matched to a gene. The CDR3 DNA reads TGCGCCAGCAGCCGCCTAGCGGGAGGAGCTGGGGCCAACGTCCTGACTTTC. This encodes CASSRLAGGAGANVLTF. Based on the CDR3 plus reference TRBV5-1 and TRBJ2-6, the full variable domain is KAGVTQTPRYLIKTRGQQVTLSCSPISGHRSVSWYQQTPGQGLQFLFEYFSETQRNKGNFPGRFSGRQFSNSRSEMNVSTLELGDSALYLCASSRLAGGAGANVLTFGAGSRLTVL.

This clonotype showed up many times. The chain has TRBV2 and TRBJ1-6, with D unclear. The CDR3 is made up of 14 amino acids. V lost 6 bases to trimming and J lost 7 bases, with 13 bases between them. Germline CDR1 and CDR2: SNHLY and FYNNEI. The CDR3: CASRPGMMNSPLHF. The CDR3 DNA is TGTGCCAGCAGGCCGGGGATGATGAATTCACCCCTCCACTTT.

This clonotype was seen a few times. This chain uses TRBV5-1 with TRBJ2-6, with 7 positions matching TRBD1. Germline V gives CDR1 SGHRS, CDR2 YFSETQ. The J segment lost 0 bases and the V segment lost 6 bases, leaving 9 bases of the junction unmatched. The CDR3 has 17 residues. CDR3 loop: CASNRDRDVSGANVLTF. The CDR3 DNA is TGCGCCAGCAACCGAGACAGGGACGTCTCTGGGGCCAACGTCCTGACTTTC.

This chain uses TRBV12-3 or TRBV12-4 with TRBJ2-1; 12 bases line up with TRBD2. The CDR3 covers 16 residues. Germline trimming cut 3 bases from V and 2 bases from J; bases unmatched to any gene: 2. The CDR3 spells CASSFGTSGPYNEQFF. Here the CDR3 DNA reads TGTGCCAGCAGTTTCGGGACTAGCGGGCCCTACAATGAGCAGTTCTTC.

This clonotype appeared a few times. The chain combines TRBV29-1 with TRBJ2-7; 16 bases match TRBD2. V lost 2 bases, J lost 1 base, and 2 bases stayed unmatched. The length of the CDR3 is 16 residues. Per germline, CDR1 SQVTM and CDR2 ANQGSEA. The CDR3 DNA reads TGCAGCGTTGAAATGGGACTAGCGGGAGGGTCCTACGAGCAGTACTTC. Amino acid sequence: CSVEMGLAGGSYEQYF.

This clonotype appeared many times. This chain connects TRBV12-3 or TRBV12-4 to TRBJ2-3; TRBD2 aligns across 14 bases. V shed 7 bases and J 5 bases; nucleotides not matched to a gene: 8. This CDR3 spans 16 amino acids. Written as DNA, the CDR3 is TGTGCCAGCATCCCGACTAGCGGGAGGGAGGTAGATACGCAGTATTTT. It encodes CASIPTSGREVDTQYF.

This chain links TRBV2 with TRBJ2-3; D not resolved. The V end lost 4 bases, the J end lost 3 bases, and 5 bases lay between the germline ends. CDR3 size: 12 residues. Germline V gene sequence: CDR1 SNHLY, CDR2 FYNNEI. This CDR3 reads CASSVETDTQYF. CDR3 bases: TGTGCCAGCAGTGTAGAGACAGATACGCAGTATTTT.

This clonotype was detected ten times or more. This chain uses TRBV28 with TRBJ2-7; 9 bases are a match to TRBD2. With V trimmed by 3 bases and J by 6 bases, 6 bases remained unmatched. The CDR3 is 14 residues long. Germline assignment: CDR1 MDHEN and CDR2 SYDVKM. CDR3 DNA: TGTGCCAGCAGTTTCCTGGTAGCGGGAGTCGAGCAGTACTTC. Amino acids: CASSFLVAGVEQYF.

The chain combines TRBV9 with TRBJ2-5; D ambiguous. The germline CDR1 and CDR2 sequences are SGDLS and YYNGEE. CDR3 size: 14 residues. V was cut by 0 bases and J by 0 bases, with 6 bases left in between. CDR3 DNA sequence: TGTGCCAGCAGCGTAGAGGCCTACCAAGAGACCCAGTACTTC. Translated: CASSVEAYQETQYF.

This chain connects TRBV7-9 to TRBJ2-1; 10 nucleotides agree with TRBD2. J lost 5 bases, V lost 2 bases, and 3 bases had no gene match. The CDR3 spans 15 residues. The V gene's germline CDR1 is SEHNR and CDR2 FQNEAQ (reference sequence). In DNA form, the CDR3 reads TGTGCCAGCAGCTTACTAGCGGGAGAGAACAATGAGCAGTTCTTC. Encoded protein: CASSLLAGENNEQFF. Looking up the rest from reference TRBV7-9 and TRBJ2-1 gives the full variable domain: DTGVSQNPRHKITKRGQNVTFRCDPISEHNRLYWYRQTLGQGPEFLTYFQNEAQLEKSRLLSDRFSAERPKGSFSTLEIQRTEQGDSAMYLCASSLLAGENNEQFFGPGTRLTVL.

The gene calls are TRBV18 and TRBJ2-5; the D gene is possibly TRBD1 (6 bases). The CDR3 extends over 15 amino acids. V gave up 0 bases and J gave up 5 bases, with 13 bases separating them. Germline assignment: CDR1 KGHSH and CDR2 LQKENI. Here the CDR3 reads CASSPPDQGWETQYF. The CDR3 DNA is TGTGCCAGCTCACCACCGGACCAGGGGTGGGAGACCCAGTACTTC.

This sequence joins TRBV20-1 and TRBJ2-1, with 7 bases lining up with TRBD2. This CDR3 is 11 amino acids long. J was trimmed by 9 bases and V by 5 bases; bases with no gene match: 4. Per germline, CDR1 DFQATT and CDR2 SNEGSKA (reference sequence). The CDR3 is CSARLAREQFF. Here the CDR3 DNA reads TGCAGTGCTCGACTAGCTCGTGAGCAGTTCTTC.

V usage is TRBV12-3 or TRBV12-4 and J usage is TRBJ2-3; a possible D gene is TRBD2 (5 bases). The CDR3 totals 18 residues. Trimming cost V 8 bases and J 0 bases, with 24 bases left between them. The CDR3 sequence is CASVRGRASWLSTDTQYF. The DNA of the CDR3 is TGTGCCAGCGTACGAGGTCGGGCTAGCTGGCTGAGCACAGATACGCAGTATTTT.